This passage covers 22 T cell receptor beta chains from one sample sequenced in a study of metastatic and nonmetastatic thyroid tumors. Treatment of any kind had been given to no patient before thyroid surgery. TCRdb re-processed the PCR reads through MiXCR. The sample includes approximately 16,000 clones, around 12% seen only once; the top ten take around 15%. The sequencing input was tumor tissue. All receptors derive from a female donor with papillary thyroid cancer or a benign thyroid nodule (not recorded which). Some clones in this sample may be carry-over from other donors' samples.

As regards this clone: A junction end diverges from the germline sequence, so it may reflect a read error. The same CDR3 also results from other DNA sequences found in this sample. The CDR3 loop is CASSVRQGGETQYF. The CDR3 bases are TGTGCCAGCAGCGTCAGACAGGGTGGAGAGACCCAGTACTTT. This chain uses TRBV9 with TRBJ2-5, with 7 bases lining up with TRBD1. The CDR3 length is 14 residues. From germline, CDR1 is SGDLS and CDR2 YYNGEE.

Many counts were recorded for this clone. This may stem from a read error, because a much larger clone lies one nucleotide away. The genes are TRBV11-2 and TRBJ2-5; 14 bases map to TRBD2. Germline V gives CDR1 SGHAT, CDR2 FQNNGV. CDR3 length: 18 amino acids. In nucleotides, the CDR3 is TGTGCCAGCAGCTGGGGGACTAGCGGGAGTACCTTCGGAGTGACCCGGTACTTC. Translation gives CASSWGTSGSTFGVTRYF.

As concerns this clone: A much bigger clone sits one base away, suggesting this may be a read error. The chain combines TRBV6-1 with TRBJ2-1; tentatively, D is TRBD1 (5 bases). The germline V and J ends were trimmed by 6 bases and 12 bases, with 12 bases remaining between them. The CDR3 is 11 amino acids. CDR1 and CDR2 from the germline V gene are MNHNS and SASEGT. As DNA, the CDR3 is TGTGCCAGCAGCTCAGGGCCTGGGCAGTTCTTC. This encodes CASSSGPGQFF.

Many counts were recorded for this clone. The chain links TRBV20-1 to TRBJ2-7; D perhaps matches TRBD2 (5 bases). The ends were cut back, 6 bases at V and 1 base at J, with 10 bases in the middle. The CDR3 extends over 12 amino acids. CDR1 and CDR2 (germline): DFQATT, SNEGSKA (reference sequence). CDR3 in DNA: TGCAGTGCGTCGACTACATCCTACGAGCAGTACTTC. Amino acids: CSASTTSYEQYF.

This clone has at least ten counts. J is TRBJ2-5 and V is TRBV20-1; tentative D call: TRBD2 (5 bases). CDR1 and CDR2 (germline): DFQATT, SNEGSKA (reference sequence). This CDR3 is built from 14 residues. The V and J ends lost 5 bases and 4 bases respectively, with 17 bases between them. The CDR3 coding sequence is TGCAGTGCTTCGGGGTGGGGAAGTGCAGAGACCCAGTACTTC. Translating it yields CSASGWGSAETQYF.

The table lists this clone with many counts. The chain has TRBV27 and TRBJ1-3; tentatively, D is TRBD1 (6 bases). Germline CDR1 and CDR2: MNHEY and SMNVEV (reference sequence). The V gene lost 3 bases and the J gene lost 6 bases, with 15 bases spanning the gap. This CDR3 has 15 amino acids. CDR3 residues: CASSLQGPRENTIYF. DNA of the CDR3: TGTGCCAGCAGTTTGCAGGGGCCAAGGGAAAACACCATATATTTT.

This clone is categorized as medium-sized. V and J are TRBV11-2 and TRBJ2-1, with D maybe TRBD1 (6 bases). CDR3 length: 14 residues. Germline loops: CDR1 SGHAT, CDR2 FQNNGV. V dropped 0 bases and J dropped 8 bases, with 11 bases sitting between them. CDR3 in amino acids: CASSLDGQGHEQFF. CDR3 sequence (DNA): TGTGCCAGCAGCTTAGATGGTCAGGGGCATGAGCAGTTCTTC.

This clone was counted at least ten times. This chain joins TRBV20-1 and TRBJ1-6; TRBD1 might be the D (5 bases). The germline gives CDR1 DFQATT, CDR2 SNEGSKA (reference sequence). V shed 5 bases and J shed 7 bases, with 15 bases lying between them. The CDR3 spans 14 residues. CDR3 DNA: TGCAGTGCTCTGTCGGAGGGGATGAATTCACCCCTCCACTTT. Amino acids: CSALSEGMNSPLHF.

The rearrangement links TRBV6-1 to TRBJ2-5; D tentatively reads TRBD1 or TRBD2 (6 bases each). The CDR3 is 13 residues long. With 7 bases removed from V and 4 bases from J, the gap between germline ends came to 13 bases. CDR1 MNHNS and CDR2 SASEGT come from the germline V gene. The CDR3 DNA sequence: TGTGCCAGCACCCGTCGGGGGCGAGAGACCCAGTACTTC. Encoded protein: CASTRRGRETQYF.

This clone was seen a single time. The CDR3 bases are TGCGCCAGCACCACAGGACAGGGGACAGATACGCAGTATTTT. Translation gives CASTTGQGTDTQYF. The chain links TRBV5-1 to TRBJ2-3; TRBD1 agrees at 9 bases. Losses at the gene ends were 6 bases for V and 3 bases for J; bases not matched to a gene: 5. The CDR3 length is 14 residues. Germline V lookup: CDR1 SGHRS, CDR2 YFSETQ. The complete variable domain, with remaining parts taken from reference TRBV5-1 and TRBJ2-3, reads KAGVTQTPRYLIKTRGQQVTLSCSPISGHRSVSWYQQTPGQGLQFLFEYFSETQRNKGNFPGRFSGRQFSNSRSEMNVSTLELGDSALYLCASTTGQGTDTQYFGPGTRLTVL.

Within the sample, this clone is medium-sized. The CDR3 DNA reads as TGTGCCAGCAGCCAGGCGGGACTAGCGGGATTTAATGAGCAGTTCTTC. It translates to CASSQAGLAGFNEQFF. The chain couples TRBV4-2 to TRBJ2-1, with 13 bases matching TRBD2. Losses at the gene ends were 3 bases for V and 7 bases for J; bases not matched to a gene: 6. The CDR3 covers 16 residues. Per the germline V gene, CDR1 is LGHNA and CDR2 is YNFKEQ.

In its sample, this clone was seen many times. The chain uses TRBV7-2 and TRBJ2-5; TRBD1 might be the D (7 bases). From germline, CDR1 is SGHTA and CDR2 FQGNSA. The CDR3 is 14 residues long. The ends were cut back, 1 base at V and 5 bases at J, with 11 bases in the middle. The CDR3: CASSLDQGGETQYF. The CDR3, as DNA: TGTGCCAGCAGCTTAGACCAGGGGGGCGAGACCCAGTACTTC.

In this sample, this clone turned up many times. The gene calls are TRBV3-1 and TRBJ1-1; D gene uncertain. CDR1 is LGHDT and CDR2 is YNNKEL in the germline V gene (reference sequence). With 4 bases removed from V and 6 bases from J, the gap between germline ends came to 12 bases. The CDR3 contains 13 residues. The CDR3 bases are TGTGCCAGCAGCCCGCGGGCCGAGGCTGAAGCTTTCTTT. Translation: CASSPRAEAEAFF.

This clone has a count of ten or more. V usage is TRBV5-4 and J usage is TRBJ1-1, with D unresolved. Germline V gene sequence: CDR1 SGHNT, CDR2 YYREEE (reference sequence). Deletions cut 4 bases from V and 5 bases from J, with 12 bases between. This CDR3 has 13 amino acids. CDR3 DNA: TGTGCCAGCAGCGCCTGGGCGAGGACTGAAGCTTTCTTT. Translating gives CASSAWARTEAFF.

This clone appeared once. V and J are TRBV5-4 and TRBJ1-2; 8 bases are shared with TRBD1. Germline V lookup: CDR1 SGHNT, CDR2 YYREEE (reference sequence). The CDR3 runs 15 residues. Trimming removed 3 bases from V and 3 bases from J; junction bases left unmatched: 7. CDR3 loop: CASSSSGGADYGYTF. As DNA, the CDR3 is TGTGCCAGCAGCTCCTCAGGGGGCGCTGACTATGGCTACACCTTC.

With regard to this clone: A junction boundary mismatches the germline segment, possibly from a read error. This same CDR3 is encoded by further DNA sequences in the sample. CDR3 nucleotides: TGTGCCAGCAGCAGGGACCGGGGAGCCGAAAAGCTGTTTTTT. Translation: CASSRDRGAEKLFF. The chain recombines TRBV5-5 with TRBJ1-4, with a tentative D call TRBD1 (5 bases). This CDR3 is built from 14 residues. In germline, CDR1 is SGHKS, CDR2 YYEKEE (reference sequence).

This clone was detected many times. The rearrangement uses TRBV6-2 or TRBV6-3 and TRBJ1-1; TRBD1 matches at 9 bases. Looked up from germline, CDR1 is MNHEY and CDR2 is SVGEGT. The V segment lost 6 bases and the J segment 4 bases; nucleotides outside the gene matches: 3. The CDR3 is 13 residues long. The CDR3 DNA reads as TGTGCCAGCAGCCTGACAGGGGGCACTGAAGCTTTCTTT. Translation: CASSLTGGTEAFF.

This clone was seen many times. The chain combines TRBV29-1 with TRBJ2-3; D ambiguous. Per germline, CDR1 SQVTM and CDR2 ANQGSEA. The CDR3 sequence is 11 residues long. V dropped 8 bases and J dropped 4 bases, with 10 bases sitting between them. Here the CDR3 reads CSSGPPDTQYF. The DNA for the CDR3 is TGCAGCTCCGGACCCCCAGATACGCAGTATTTT.

About this clone: A much bigger clone sits one base away, suggesting this may be a read error. CDR3 sequence (DNA): TGTGCCAGCAGTACACTGGGTCCCCGAGGAAAACTGTTTTTT. Translated, it gives CASSTLGPRGKLFF. This rearrangement joins TRBV27 to TRBJ1-4, with D hard to call. Germline CDR1 is MNHEY and CDR2 is SMNVEV (reference sequence). The V end lost 5 bases, the J end lost 10 bases, and 17 bases lay between the germline ends. The CDR3 consists of 14 residues.

Many counts were recorded for this clone. The rearrangement joins TRBV10-3 to TRBJ2-1, with 7 bases aligning to TRBD1. V trimming: 6 bases; J trimming: 3 bases; junction bases outside the gene matches: 2. Germline-derived CDR1 and CDR2 are ENHRY and SYGVKD. This CDR3 contains 13 residues. The CDR3 sequence is CAISGQDYNEQFF. The CDR3 nucleotides read TGTGCCATCAGCGGACAGGACTACAATGAGCAGTTCTTC.

At least ten counts were recorded for this clone. This chain joins TRBV3-1 and TRBJ2-1, with D unresolved. The V end lost 2 bases, the J end lost 8 bases, and 4 bases lay between the germline ends. The V gene's germline CDR1 is LGHDT and CDR2 YNNKEL (reference sequence). The CDR3 runs to 11 residues. CDR3 sequence (DNA): TGTGCCAGCAGCCAATGGCATGAGCAGTTCTTC. It is translated as CASSQWHEQFF.

This clone was observed many times. The chain links TRBV6-5 to TRBJ1-1, with D hard to call. Trimming cost V 2 bases and J 1 base, with 8 bases left between them. Per the germline V gene, CDR1 is MNHEY and CDR2 is SVGAGI. The CDR3 covers 14 residues. Written as DNA, the CDR3 is TGTGCCAGCAGTTACCACGTACGGAACACTGAAGCTTTCTTT. It specifies CASSYHVRNTEAFF.